This TCR beta chain is drawn from a study of beta chain features in type 1 diabetes. Whole-study findings and limits: A PCR bias possibly favoring shorter templates would apply equally to patients and controls. Patients with Type 1 diabetes showed moderately but significantly shorter TCRB CDR3s in all four CD4+ subsets. Insertions were fewer and deletions more numerous at VDJ junctions in type 1 diabetes patients.

The CDR3 covers 14 residues. Germline CDR1 reads MGHDK; CDR2 reads SYGVNS. Between the trimmed V and J ends, which lost 2 bases and 1 base, there was a span of 6 bases. Note on this clone: Its cognate antigen is unknown.

The whole isolated RNA underwent reverse transcription, so sequencing captured expressed TCRB transcripts. Method: immunoSEQ multiplex PCR; TCRdb's copy keeps in-frame clones and lacks some. The sample has over 120,000 clones, around 9.3% seen once. The purity of all sorted populations exceeded 95%. Source material: naive CD4+ T cells from blood. The TCR originated in a man aged 18 to 35 in good health. V is TRBV25-1 and J is TRBJ2-4; tentative D call: TRBD2 (5 bases). Here the CDR3 DNA reads TGTGCCAGCAGTGAAACGGGGGCCAAAAACATTCAGTACTTC. Protein product: CASSETGAKNIQYF.